These 25 T cell receptor beta chains were all obtained from the same sample, sequenced in a study of blood T cell repertoires in COVID-19 (TCRdb year 2020). Preparation of the library involved the immunoSEQ multiplex PCR assay. The source is immuneACCESS, and TCRdb retained only in-frame sequences with V and J called. Part of the clones is not carried over; for the studies checked, unresolved V genes explain less than half of this, and the remainder is unexplained. In all, the sample holds 200,000 to 250,000 clones, and 92% of those were seen once. The ten most abundant clones make up 0.82% of the sample. Sequenced sample: peripheral blood. All receptors come from a man in his sixties with COVID-19, enrolled during active disease.

The chain recombines TRBV5-1 with TRBJ2-3, with 8 nucleotides matching TRBD2. With V trimmed by 7 bases and J by 4 bases, 14 bases remained unmatched. The germline CDR1 and CDR2 sequences are SGHRS and YFSETQ. This CDR3 spans 16 amino acids. The CDR3 protein is CASSPGRGGGADTQYF. The CDR3 nucleotides are TGCGCCAGCTCCCCAGGCCGGGGGGGCGGCGCAGATACGCAGTATTTT.

The chain recombines TRBV28 with TRBJ1-3; 9 bases align to TRBD1. The germline V gene has CDR1 MDHEN and CDR2 SYDVKM. The CDR3 consists of 18 residues. V shed 4 bases and J 4 bases; nucleotides not matched to a gene: 14. CDR3 coding DNA: TGTGCCAGCAGTTCTCTTCACTTACAGGGGGCGCAGGGAAACACCATATATTTT. The encoded protein is CASSSLHLQGAQGNTIYF.

J is TRBJ2-3 and V is TRBV25-1; TRBD2 agrees at 13 bases. CDR1 MGHDK and CDR2 SYGVNS come from the germline V gene. V lost 1 base and J lost 0; bases outside the gene matches: 1. The CDR3 covers 17 residues. The CDR3 reads CASSEWTSGGSTDTQYF. CDR3 bases: TGTGCCAGCAGTGAATGGACTAGCGGGGGAAGCACAGATACGCAGTATTTT.

In the case of this clone: At one boundary the junction diverges from the germline segment, which might be a read error. The rearrangement joins TRBV7-7 to TRBJ2-7; perhaps TRBD2 as D (6 bases). Per the germline V gene, CDR1 is SSHAT and CDR2 is FNYEAQ (reference sequence). The CDR3 extends over 15 amino acids. CDR3 in DNA: TGTGCTAGCAGCTTAGCGGCGGGATCCTCCTACGAGCAGTACTTC. It specifies CASSLAAGSSYEQYF.

The chain joins TRBV7-8 to TRBJ2-3, with TRBD1 identical over 9 bases. This CDR3 region has 14 residues. The germline CDR1 and CDR2 sequences are SGHVS and FQNEAQ. After removal of 5 bases from V and 6 bases from J, the junction contained 6 bases not matched to a gene. This CDR3 reads CASSPDRGLDTQYF. The DNA of the CDR3 is TGTGCCAGCAGCCCGGACAGGGGCCTCGATACGCAGTATTTT.

The chain employs TRBV4-1 and TRBJ2-2; D is ambiguous. The length of the CDR3 is 17 residues. V shed 0 bases and J shed 0 bases, with 11 bases lying between them. Germline CDR1 and CDR2: MGHRA and YSYEKL. CDR3 DNA: TGCGCCAGCAGCCAAGATTCCCCCCTCGCGAACACCGGGGAGCTGTTTTTT. It yields the protein CASSQDSPLANTGELFF.

The gene calls are TRBV10-2 and TRBJ1-1, with unresolved D. The CDR3 is 14 amino acids. CDR1 and CDR2 (germline): WSHSY, SAAADI. Trimming removed 3 bases from V and 1 base from J, with 9 bases in between. CDR3 nucleotides: TGCGCCAGCAGTGATGGGCAGCAGAACACTGAAGCTTTCTTT. This codes for CASSDGQQNTEAFF.

V is TRBV6-5 and J is TRBJ1-2, with 8 bases lining up with TRBD1. CDR1 MNHEY and CDR2 SVGAGI come from the germline V gene. The CDR3 contains 15 residues. Trimming cost V 4 bases and J 0 bases; bases outside gene matches: 4. In nucleotides, the CDR3 is TGTGCCAGCAGTTCCGACAGGGGTACTAACTATGGCTACACCTTC. Translating gives CASSSDRGTNYGYTF.

The rearrangement links TRBV28 to TRBJ1-5; no clear D gene. The length of the CDR3 is 16 residues. V lost 1 base and J 0 bases, leaving 10 bases between the germline ends. Germline values: CDR1 MDHEN, CDR2 SYDVKM. CDR3 nucleotides: TGTGCCAGCAGTTTATTATTCGGTGTTAGCAATCAGCCCCAGCATTTT. As protein: CASSLLFGVSNQPQHF.

V gene TRBV2 combines with J gene TRBJ1-5; D unresolved. Germline CDR1 and CDR2: SNHLY and FYNNEI. Trimming left V 6 bases short and J 0 bases short, with 12 bases between. This CDR3 is 15 amino acids long. CDR3 amino acids: CASRADSNSNQPQHF. Here the CDR3 DNA reads TGTGCCAGCAGAGCAGACTCCAATAGCAATCAGCCCCAGCATTTT.

The J gene is TRBJ2-1, the V gene TRBV4-1; 7 bases map to TRBD2. The CDR3 is made up of 18 amino acids. Germline V gene sequence: CDR1 MGHRA, CDR2 YSYEKL. Losses at the gene ends were 1 base for V and 0 bases for J; bases not matched to a gene: 9. Here the CDR3 reads CASSQADSASGSYNEQFF. The CDR3, as DNA: TGCGCCAGCAGCCAAGCGGATTCCGCTAGCGGCTCCTACAATGAGCAGTTCTTC.

This rearrangement joins TRBV5-4 to TRBJ2-7; TRBD2 might be the D (5 bases). V gave up 5 bases and J gave up 6 bases, with 21 bases separating them. In germline, CDR1 is SGHNT, CDR2 YYREEE (reference sequence). This CDR3 spans 15 amino acids. Here the CDR3 reads CASSWTGGLASEQYF. The CDR3 DNA sequence: TGTGCCAGCAGTTGGACCGGTGGACTCGCTTCCGAGCAGTACTTC.

The rearrangement joins TRBV28 to TRBJ2-1; 8 positions agree with TRBD2. Germline loops: CDR1 MDHEN, CDR2 SYDVKM. This CDR3 region has 15 residues. J was trimmed by 0 bases and V by 4 bases; bases with no gene match: 2. The CDR3 sequence is CASSSSGSSYNEQFF. CDR3 in DNA: TGTGCCAGCAGTTCCAGCGGGAGCTCCTACAATGAGCAGTTCTTC.

This chain links TRBV18 with TRBJ1-6, with TRBD1 matching over 7 bases. This CDR3 spans 14 amino acids. Germline V gives CDR1 KGHSH, CDR2 LQKENI. Trimming at V came to 2 bases and at J to 7 bases, leaving 2 bases not matched to a gene. The DNA for the CDR3 is TGTGCCAGCTCACCAGGGACAGCCAATTCACCCCTCCACTTT. Residues: CASSPGTANSPLHF.

This clone was counted once. V usage is TRBV11-2 and J usage is TRBJ1-6, with 8 bases lining up with TRBD1. Per germline, CDR1 SGHAT and CDR2 FQNNGV. The V gene end was trimmed by 11 bases and the J gene end by 8 bases; junction bases not matched to a gene: 26. The CDR3 has 19 amino acids. CDR3 sequence reads: CAGPGVWTGNYSVDSPLHF. The DNA of the CDR3 is TGTGCCGGCCCCGGAGTATGGACAGGGAATTACTCCGTGGATTCACCCCTCCACTTT.

V usage is TRBV18 and J usage is TRBJ1-2, with D maybe TRBD1 (5 bases). From germline, CDR1 is KGHSH and CDR2 LQKENI. V was shortened by 3 bases and J by 6 bases, with 14 bases between the two germline ends. This CDR3 is built from 14 residues. This CDR3 reads CASSPIDRADGYTF. As DNA, the CDR3 is TGTGCCAGCTCACCGATAGACAGAGCCGATGGCTACACCTTC.

This clone was observed a few times. This chain connects TRBV5-1 to TRBJ2-7; the D is unclear. CDR1 is SGHRS, CDR2 YFSETQ, per germline. V was shortened by 0 bases and J by 1 base, with 5 bases between the two germline ends. The CDR3 length is 13 residues. For the CDR3, the DNA is TGCGCCAGCAGCTTGGGGAGATCCTACGAGCAGTACTTC. As protein: CASSLGRSYEQYF.

J is TRBJ1-4 and V is TRBV29-1; TRBD1 might be the D (5 bases). Germline CDR1 reads SQVTM; CDR2 reads ANQGSEA. Trimming shortened V by 2 bases and J by 13 bases, and 20 bases separated the two germline ends. CDR3 size: 14 residues. The CDR3 loop reads CSVEIQGGMDLLFF. In DNA form, the CDR3 reads TGCAGCGTTGAAATTCAGGGCGGAATGGACCTACTGTTTTTT.

The chain is built from TRBV18 and TRBJ2-5, with TRBD1 matching over 9 bases. Germline loops: CDR1 KGHSH, CDR2 LQKENI. The CDR3 consists of 16 residues. Germline trimming cut 0 bases from V and 4 bases from J; bases unmatched to any gene: 6. In nucleotides, the CDR3 is TGTGCCAGCTCACCACCCACAGGGGGCATAGGAGAGACCCAGTACTTC. This sequence encodes CASSPPTGGIGETQYF. Variable domain in full (rest from reference TRBV18 and TRBJ2-5): NAGVMQNPRHLVRRRGQEARLRCSPMKGHSHVYWYRQLPEEGLKFMVYLQKENIIDESGMPKERFSAEFPKEGPSILRIQQVVRGDSAAYFCASSPPTGGIGETQYFGPGTRLLVL.

As for this clone: Other DNA sequences of this sample code for an identical CDR3. The chain combines TRBV5-1 with TRBJ1-4; D uncertain. Germline V gene sequence: CDR1 SGHRS, CDR2 YFSETQ. The CDR3 length is 14 residues. V gave up 0 bases and J gave up 5 bases, with 8 bases separating them. The chain's CDR3 is CASSLEGRNEKLFF. The CDR3 DNA follows: TGCGCCAGCAGCTTGGAAGGGAGGAATGAAAAACTGTTTTTT. Complete variable domain (other parts from reference TRBV5-1 and TRBJ1-4): KAGVTQTPRYLIKTRGQQVTLSCSPISGHRSVSWYQQTPGQGLQFLFEYFSETQRNKGNFPGRFSGRQFSNSRSEMNVSTLELGDSALYLCASSLEGRNEKLFFGSGTQLSVL.

The rearrangement links TRBV7-6 to TRBJ2-1, with D unclear. With 4 bases removed from V and 0 bases from J, the gap between germline ends came to 7 bases. The V gene's germline CDR1 is SGHVS and CDR2 FNYEAQ. CDR3 length: 14 residues. The CDR3 loop reads CASSSSGSYNEQFF. The CDR3, as DNA: TGTGCCAGCAGCTCTAGTGGCTCCTACAATGAGCAGTTCTTC. The full variable domain, in which reference TRBV7-6 and TRBJ2-1 provide the parts outside the CDR3, is GAGVSQSPRYKVTKRGQDVALRCDPISGHVSLYWYRQALGQGPEFLTYFNYEAQQDKSGLPNDRFSAERPEGSISTLTIQRTEQRDSAMYRCASSSSGSYNEQFFGPGTRLTVL.

This chain links TRBV27 with TRBJ2-3, with TRBD2 matching 8 bases. CDR1 is MNHEY, CDR2 SMNVEV, per germline (reference sequence). CDR3 size: 17 residues. The junction had 14 bases not matched to a gene; V was cut back by 3 bases and J by 6 bases. CDR3 bases: TGTGCCAGCAGTTTCCCTACGTCCGGCGGGGGGAGGGATACGCAGTATTTT. Residues: CASSFPTSGGGRDTQYF.

The chain joins TRBV5-1 to TRBJ1-3; 10 bases are shared with TRBD1. The CDR3 has 17 residues. CDR1 and CDR2 from the germline V gene are SGHRS and YFSETQ. The junction had 14 bases not matched to a gene; V was cut back by 2 bases and J by 9 bases. The CDR3 reads CASSLSGTGAVGSTIYF. The CDR3 nucleotides read TGCGCCAGCAGCTTATCCGGGACAGGGGCCGTCGGTAGCACCATATATTTT.

The gene calls are TRBV19 and TRBJ2-3; 7 bases line up with TRBD2. Germline CDR1 and CDR2: LNHDA and SQIVND (reference sequence). The length of the CDR3 is 12 residues. The V gene end was trimmed by 9 bases and the J gene end by 3 bases; junction bases not matched to a gene: 3. CDR3 sequence reads: CASQRGTDTQYF. In DNA form, the CDR3 reads TGTGCCAGCCAGCGGGGAACAGATACGCAGTATTTT.

The chain joins TRBV3-1 (or the pseudogene TRBV3-2) to TRBJ1-4, with a tentative D call TRBD1 (5 bases). From germline, CDR1 is LGHDT and CDR2 YNNKEL (reference sequence). This CDR3 contains 15 residues. Trimming took off 0 bases at V and 14 bases at J, with 19 bases between the two ends. CDR3 amino acids: CASSQEGVALASLFF. The CDR3, as DNA: TGTGCCAGCAGCCAAGAAGGGGTTGCCCTCGCCAGCCTGTTTTTT.